One TCR beta chain is described in this entry. As yet, its antigen is unknown. This sample is part of a study of shared clonotypes between healthy human individuals. Study background: With ages of 18 to 49, the donors were a couple of women and a few men.

Study results and limitations: Genetic and exposure-history diversity was limited by the small donor number.

Profiled with immunoSEQ multiplex PCR; TCRdb holds only in-frame clones, not every one. The data contain approximately 320,000 clones, approximately 74% of them seen just once; the ten biggest clones take up 9% to 12%. Material for sequencing was memory CD4+ T cells sorted from blood. Indicated subset: CD45RA-negative fraction. The sequence was collected from a man aged 25-40 years in good health.

Written as DNA, the CDR3 is TGTGCCACCAGCACTCTAGACAGTGCGCGGGCCCAGCCCCAGCATTTT. Amino acids: CATSTLDSARAQPQHF. This chain connects TRBV15 to TRBJ1-5; a weak D match, TRBD1 (5 bases). The V end lost 4 bases, the J end lost 7 bases, and 20 bases lay between the germline ends. Germline loops: CDR1 LNHNV, CDR2 YYDKDF (reference sequence). The CDR3 runs 16 residues.